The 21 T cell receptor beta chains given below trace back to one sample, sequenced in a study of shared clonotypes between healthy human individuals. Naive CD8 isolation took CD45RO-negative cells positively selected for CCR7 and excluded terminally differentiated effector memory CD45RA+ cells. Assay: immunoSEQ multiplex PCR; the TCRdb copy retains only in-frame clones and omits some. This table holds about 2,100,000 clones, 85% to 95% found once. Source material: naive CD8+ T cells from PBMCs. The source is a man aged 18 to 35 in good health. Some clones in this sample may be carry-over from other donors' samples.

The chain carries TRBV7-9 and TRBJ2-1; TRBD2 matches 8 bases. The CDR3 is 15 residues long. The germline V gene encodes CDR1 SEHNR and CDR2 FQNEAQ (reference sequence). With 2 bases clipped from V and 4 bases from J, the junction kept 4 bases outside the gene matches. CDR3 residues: CASSLSGSLYNEQFF. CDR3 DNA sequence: TGTGCCAGCAGCTTAAGCGGGAGTCTTTACAATGAGCAGTTCTTC. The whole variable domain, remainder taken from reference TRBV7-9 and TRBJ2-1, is DTGVSQNPRHKITKRGQNVTFRCDPISEHNRLYWYRQTLGQGPEFLTYFQNEAQLEKSRLLSDRFSAERPKGSFSTLEIQRTEQGDSAMYLCASSLSGSLYNEQFFGPGTRLTVL.

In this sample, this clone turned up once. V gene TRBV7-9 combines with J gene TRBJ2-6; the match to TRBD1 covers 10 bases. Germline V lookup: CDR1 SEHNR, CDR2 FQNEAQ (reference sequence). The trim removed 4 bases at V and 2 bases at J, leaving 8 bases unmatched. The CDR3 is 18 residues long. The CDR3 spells CASSWAGQGTAGANVLTF. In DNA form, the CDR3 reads TGTGCCAGCAGCTGGGCGGGACAGGGGACCGCTGGGGCCAACGTCCTGACTTTC.

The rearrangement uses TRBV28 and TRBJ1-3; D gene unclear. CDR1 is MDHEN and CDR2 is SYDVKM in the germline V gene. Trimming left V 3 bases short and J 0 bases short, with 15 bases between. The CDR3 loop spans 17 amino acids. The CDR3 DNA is TGTGCCAGCAGTTTGGGAGGCGGAAGATCCTCTGGAAACACCATATATTTT. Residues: CASSLGGGRSSGNTIYF.

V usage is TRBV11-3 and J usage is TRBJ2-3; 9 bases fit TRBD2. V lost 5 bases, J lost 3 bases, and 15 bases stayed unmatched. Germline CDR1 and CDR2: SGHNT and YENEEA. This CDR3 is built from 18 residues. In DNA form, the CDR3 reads TGTGCCAGCAGCACCCGGGGGGGGATAGCGGGAGAAACAGATACGCAGTATTTT. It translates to CASSTRGGIAGETDTQYF.

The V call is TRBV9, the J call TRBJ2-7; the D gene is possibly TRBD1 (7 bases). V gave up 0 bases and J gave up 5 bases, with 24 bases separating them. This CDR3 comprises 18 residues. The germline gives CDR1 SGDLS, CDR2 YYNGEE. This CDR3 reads CASSVDTQGGPLRNEQYF. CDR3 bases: TGTGCCAGCAGCGTAGATACCCAGGGGGGACCCCTTCGGAACGAGCAGTACTTC.

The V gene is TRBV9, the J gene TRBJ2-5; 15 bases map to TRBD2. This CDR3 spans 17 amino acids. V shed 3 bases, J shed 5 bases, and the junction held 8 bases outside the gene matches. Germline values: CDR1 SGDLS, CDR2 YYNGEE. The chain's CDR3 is CASSALGTSGRSETQYF. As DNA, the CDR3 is TGTGCCAGCAGCGCCCTAGGGACTAGCGGGAGGAGTGAGACCCAGTACTTC.

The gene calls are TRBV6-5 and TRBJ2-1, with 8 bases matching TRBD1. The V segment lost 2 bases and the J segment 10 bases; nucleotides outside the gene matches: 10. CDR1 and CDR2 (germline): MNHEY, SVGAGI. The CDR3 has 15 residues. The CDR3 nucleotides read TGTGCCAGCAGTTACCGGGACAGGTTTCCCTGGGAGCAGTTCTTC. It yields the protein CASSYRDRFPWEQFF.

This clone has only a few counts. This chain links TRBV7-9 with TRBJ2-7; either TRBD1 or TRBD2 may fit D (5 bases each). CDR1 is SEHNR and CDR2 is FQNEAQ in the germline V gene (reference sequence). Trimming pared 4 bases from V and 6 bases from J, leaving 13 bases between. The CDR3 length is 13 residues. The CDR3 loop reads CASSSPGTVEQYF. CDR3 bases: TGTGCCAGCAGCTCTCCCGGGACGGTCGAGCAGTACTTC.

The CDR3 coding sequence is TGTGCCAGCAGTCGGCGACACGCGGAGGGGCGATACCACTCCACCGGGGAGCTGTTTTTT. Protein: CASSRRHAEGRYHSTGELFF. The V and J genes are TRBV27 and TRBJ2-2; D is possibly TRBD2 (6 bases). Trimming pared 5 bases from V and 4 bases from J, leaving 29 bases between. This CDR3 has 20 amino acids. Germline assignment: CDR1 MNHEY and CDR2 SMNVEV (reference sequence).

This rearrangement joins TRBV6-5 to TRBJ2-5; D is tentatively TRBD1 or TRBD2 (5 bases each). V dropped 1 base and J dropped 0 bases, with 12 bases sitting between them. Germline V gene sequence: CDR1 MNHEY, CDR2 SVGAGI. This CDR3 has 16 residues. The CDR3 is CASSYFPGTYQETQYF. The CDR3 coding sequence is TGTGCCAGCAGTTACTTTCCAGGGACGTACCAAGAGACCCAGTACTTC.

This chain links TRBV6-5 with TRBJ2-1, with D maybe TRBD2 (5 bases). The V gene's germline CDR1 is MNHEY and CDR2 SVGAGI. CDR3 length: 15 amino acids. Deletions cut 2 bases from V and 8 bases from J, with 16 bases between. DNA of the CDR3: TGTGCCAGCAGTTACCTAGGCAGCCTCGGGGATGAGCAGTTCTTC. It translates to CASSYLGSLGDEQFF.

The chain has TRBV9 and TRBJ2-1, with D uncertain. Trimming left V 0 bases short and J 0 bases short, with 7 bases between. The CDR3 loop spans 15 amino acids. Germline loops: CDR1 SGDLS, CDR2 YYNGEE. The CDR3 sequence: CASSVGKDSYNEQFF. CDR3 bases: TGTGCCAGCAGCGTAGGGAAGGACTCCTACAATGAGCAGTTCTTC.

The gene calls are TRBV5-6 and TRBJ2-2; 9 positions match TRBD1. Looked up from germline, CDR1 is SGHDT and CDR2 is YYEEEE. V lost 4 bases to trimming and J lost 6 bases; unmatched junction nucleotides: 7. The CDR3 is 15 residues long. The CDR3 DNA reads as TGTGCCAGCAGCCACGGGACAGGGTCCGCCGGGGAGCTGTTTTTT. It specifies CASSHGTGSAGELFF.

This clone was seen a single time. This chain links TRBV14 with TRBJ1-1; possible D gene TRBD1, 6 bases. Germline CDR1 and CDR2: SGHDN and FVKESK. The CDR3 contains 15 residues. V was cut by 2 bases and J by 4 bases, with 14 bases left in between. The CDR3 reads CASSQYRVGGTEAFF. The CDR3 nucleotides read TGTGCCAGCAGCCAATACAGGGTGGGGGGCACTGAAGCTTTCTTT.

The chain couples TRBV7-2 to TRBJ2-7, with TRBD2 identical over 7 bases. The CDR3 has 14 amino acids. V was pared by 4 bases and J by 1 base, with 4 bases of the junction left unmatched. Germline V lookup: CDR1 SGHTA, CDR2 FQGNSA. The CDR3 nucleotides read TGTGCCAGCAGCTATGCTAGCGGATCCTACGAGCAGTACTTC. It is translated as CASSYASGSYEQYF.

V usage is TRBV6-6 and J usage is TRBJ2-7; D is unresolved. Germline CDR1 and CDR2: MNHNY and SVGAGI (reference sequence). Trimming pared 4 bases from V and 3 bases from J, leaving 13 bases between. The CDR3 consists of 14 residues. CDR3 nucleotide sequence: TGTGCCAGCAGTTCCCACCGATCGAACTACGAGCAGTACTTC. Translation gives CASSSHRSNYEQYF.

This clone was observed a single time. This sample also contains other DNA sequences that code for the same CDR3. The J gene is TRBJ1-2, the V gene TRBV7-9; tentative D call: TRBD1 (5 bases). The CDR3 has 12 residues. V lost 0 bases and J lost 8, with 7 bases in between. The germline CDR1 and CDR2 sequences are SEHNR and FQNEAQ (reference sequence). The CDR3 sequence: CASSLAGDGYTF. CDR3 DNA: TGTGCCAGCAGCTTAGCAGGGGACGGCTACACCTTC. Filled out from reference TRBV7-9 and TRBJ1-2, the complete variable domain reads DTGVSQNPRHKITKRGQNVTFRCDPISEHNRLYWYRQTLGQGPEFLTYFQNEAQLEKSRLLSDRFSAERPKGSFSTLEIQRTEQGDSAMYLCASSLAGDGYTFGSGTRLTVV.

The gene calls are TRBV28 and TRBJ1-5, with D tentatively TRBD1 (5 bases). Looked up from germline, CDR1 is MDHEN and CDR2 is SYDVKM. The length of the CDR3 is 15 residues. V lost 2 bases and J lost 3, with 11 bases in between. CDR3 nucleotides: TGTGCCAGCAGTTTAGTAGGGGAATTCAATCAGCCCCAGCATTTT. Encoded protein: CASSLVGEFNQPQHF.

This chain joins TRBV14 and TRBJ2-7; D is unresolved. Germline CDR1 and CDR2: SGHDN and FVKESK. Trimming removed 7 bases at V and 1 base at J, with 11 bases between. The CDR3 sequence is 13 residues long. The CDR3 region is CASTYGSSYEQYF. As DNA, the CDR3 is TGTGCCAGCACTTATGGCAGTTCCTACGAGCAGTACTTC.

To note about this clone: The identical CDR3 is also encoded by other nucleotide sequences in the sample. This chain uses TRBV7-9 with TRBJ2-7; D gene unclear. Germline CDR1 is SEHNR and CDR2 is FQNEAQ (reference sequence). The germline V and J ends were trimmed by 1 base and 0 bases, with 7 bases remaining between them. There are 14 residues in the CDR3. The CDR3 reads CASSLGATSYEQYF. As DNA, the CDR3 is TGTGCCAGCAGCTTAGGGGCCACCTCCTACGAGCAGTACTTC.

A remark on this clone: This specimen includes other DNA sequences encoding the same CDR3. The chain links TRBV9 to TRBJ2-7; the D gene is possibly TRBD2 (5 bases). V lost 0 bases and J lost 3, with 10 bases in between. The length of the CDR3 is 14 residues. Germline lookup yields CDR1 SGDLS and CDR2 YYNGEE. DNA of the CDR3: TGTGCCAGCAGCGTAGGAGGACTTAACTACGAGCAGTACTTC. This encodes CASSVGGLNYEQYF.